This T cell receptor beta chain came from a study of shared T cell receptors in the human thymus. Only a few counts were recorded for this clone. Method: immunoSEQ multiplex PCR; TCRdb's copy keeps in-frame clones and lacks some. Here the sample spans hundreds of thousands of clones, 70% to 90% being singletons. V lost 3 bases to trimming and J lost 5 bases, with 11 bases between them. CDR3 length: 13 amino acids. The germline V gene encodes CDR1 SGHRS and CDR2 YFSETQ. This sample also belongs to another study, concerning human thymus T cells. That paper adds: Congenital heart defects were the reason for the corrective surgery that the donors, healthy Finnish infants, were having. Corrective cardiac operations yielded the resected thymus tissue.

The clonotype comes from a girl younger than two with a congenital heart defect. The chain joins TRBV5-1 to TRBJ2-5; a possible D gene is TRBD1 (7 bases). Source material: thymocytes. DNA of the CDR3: TGCGCCAGCAGCTCAGGGGGGAAGGAGACCCAGTACTTC. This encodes CASSSGGKETQYF. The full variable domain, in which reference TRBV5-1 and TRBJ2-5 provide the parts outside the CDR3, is KAGVTQTPRYLIKTRGQQVTLSCSPISGHRSVSWYQQTPGQGLQFLFEYFSETQRNKGNFPGRFSGRQFSNSRSEMNVSTLELGDSALYLCASSSGGKETQYFGPGTRLLVL.